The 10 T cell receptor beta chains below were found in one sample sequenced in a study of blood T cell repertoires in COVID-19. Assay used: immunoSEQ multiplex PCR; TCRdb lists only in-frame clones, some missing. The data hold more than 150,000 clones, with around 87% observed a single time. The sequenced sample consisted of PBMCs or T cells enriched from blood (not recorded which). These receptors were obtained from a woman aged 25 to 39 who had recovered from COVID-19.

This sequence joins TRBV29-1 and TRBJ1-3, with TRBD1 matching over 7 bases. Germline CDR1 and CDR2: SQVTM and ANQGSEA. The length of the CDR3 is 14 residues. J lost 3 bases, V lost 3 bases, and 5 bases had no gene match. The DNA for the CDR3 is TGCAGCGTTGAGGGCAGGGGGAGTGGAAACACCATATATTTT. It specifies CSVEGRGSGNTIYF.

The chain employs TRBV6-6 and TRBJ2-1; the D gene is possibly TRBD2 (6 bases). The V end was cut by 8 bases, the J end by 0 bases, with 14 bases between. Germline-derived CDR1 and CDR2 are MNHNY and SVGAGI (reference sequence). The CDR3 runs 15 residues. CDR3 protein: CASLGGSSSYNEQFF. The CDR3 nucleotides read TGTGCCAGCCTAGGAGGGTCGAGCTCCTACAATGAGCAGTTCTTC.

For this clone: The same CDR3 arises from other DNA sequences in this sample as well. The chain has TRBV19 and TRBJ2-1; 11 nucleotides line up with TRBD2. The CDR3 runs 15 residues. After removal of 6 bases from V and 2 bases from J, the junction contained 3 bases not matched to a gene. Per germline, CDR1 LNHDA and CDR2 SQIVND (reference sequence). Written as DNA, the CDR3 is TGTGCCAGTAGCTTAGCGGGAGGGCCCTACAATGAGCAGTTCTTC. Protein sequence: CASSLAGGPYNEQFF. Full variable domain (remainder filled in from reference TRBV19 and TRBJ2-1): DGGITQSPKYLFRKEGQNVTLSCEQNLNHDAMYWYRQDPGQGLRLIYYSQIVNDFQKGDIAEGYSVSREKKESFPLTVTSAQKNPTAFYLCASSLAGGPYNEQFFGPGTRLTVL.

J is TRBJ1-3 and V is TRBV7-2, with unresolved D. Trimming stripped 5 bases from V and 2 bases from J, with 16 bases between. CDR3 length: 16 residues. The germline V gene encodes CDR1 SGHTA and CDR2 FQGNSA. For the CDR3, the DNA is TGTGCCAGCAGCCCGACGGGAGGCCGGACTGGAAACACCATATATTTT. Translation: CASSPTGGRTGNTIYF.

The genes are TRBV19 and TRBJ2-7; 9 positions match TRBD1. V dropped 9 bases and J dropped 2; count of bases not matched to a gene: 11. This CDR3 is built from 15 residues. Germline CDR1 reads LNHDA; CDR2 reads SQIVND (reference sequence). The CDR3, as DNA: TGTGCCAGCTCCTATTCCGGGACAGGGCCCTACGAGCAGTACTTC. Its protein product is CASSYSGTGPYEQYF.

DNA of the CDR3: TGTGCCAGCAGCCAAGGGAGGGGAGGTCAGCCCCAGCATTTT. Encoded protein: CASSQGRGGQPQHF. V is TRBV7-2 and J is TRBJ1-5, with D perhaps TRBD1 (5 bases). V was pared by 5 bases and J by 6 bases, with 14 bases between. The CDR3 loop spans 14 amino acids. Germline V CDR1 and CDR2: SGHTA, FQGNSA.

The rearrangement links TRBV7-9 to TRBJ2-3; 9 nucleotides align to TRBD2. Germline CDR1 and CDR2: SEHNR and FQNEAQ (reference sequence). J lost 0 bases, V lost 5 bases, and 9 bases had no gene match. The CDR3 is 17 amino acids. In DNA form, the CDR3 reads TGTGCCAGCAGCCCAAATCTAGCGGGAAGTAGCACAGATACGCAGTATTTT. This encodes CASSPNLAGSSTDTQYF.

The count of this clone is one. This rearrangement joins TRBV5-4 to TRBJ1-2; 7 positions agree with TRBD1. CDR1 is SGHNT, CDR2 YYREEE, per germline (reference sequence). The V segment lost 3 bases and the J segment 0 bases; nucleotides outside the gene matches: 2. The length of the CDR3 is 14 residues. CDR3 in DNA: TGTGCCAGCAGCTCAGGGACAGCTAACTATGGCTACACCTTC. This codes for CASSSGTANYGYTF.

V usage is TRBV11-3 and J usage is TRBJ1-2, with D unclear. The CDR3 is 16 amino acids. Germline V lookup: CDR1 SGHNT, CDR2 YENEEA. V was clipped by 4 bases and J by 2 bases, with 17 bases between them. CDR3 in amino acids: CASSSHMGRANYGYTF. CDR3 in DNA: TGTGCCAGCAGCTCTCATATGGGGAGGGCGAACTATGGCTACACCTTC.

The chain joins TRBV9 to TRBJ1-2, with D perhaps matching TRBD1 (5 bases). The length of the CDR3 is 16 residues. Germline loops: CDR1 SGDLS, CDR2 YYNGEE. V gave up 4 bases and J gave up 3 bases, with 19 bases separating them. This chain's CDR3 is CASSPRLWGYDYGYTF. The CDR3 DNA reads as TGTGCCAGCAGCCCCCGCCTCTGGGGCTACGACTATGGCTACACCTTC. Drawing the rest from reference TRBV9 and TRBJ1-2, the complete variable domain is DSGVTQTPKHLITATGQRVTLRCSPRSGDLSVYWYQQSLDQGLQFLIQYYNGEERAKGNILERFSAQQFPDLHSELNLSSLELGDSALYFCASSPRLWGYDYGYTFGSGTRLTVV.